A single sample gave rise to the 21 T cell receptor beta chains below, sequenced in a study of T cells after yellow fever vaccination. Each CDR3 protein is one row after TCRdb ran MiXCR on the 5' RACE reads. The sample consists of approximately 300,000 distinct CDR3 sequences, around 6.8% of them appearing once. This material consisted of PBMCs, taken roughly seven weeks after the first yellow fever vaccination. The source is a young man who received the YFV17D yellow fever vaccine.

This clonotype has a handful of counts. The CDR3 region has the DNA TGCGCCAGCAGCCCTTACAGGGACGAGCAGTACTTC. The encoded protein is CASSPYRDEQYF. This chain uses TRBV5-1 with TRBJ2-7; the D gene is possibly TRBD1 (6 bases). The germline V gene has CDR1 SGHRS and CDR2 YFSETQ. Trimming shortened V by 4 bases and J by 5 bases, and 10 bases separated the two germline ends. The CDR3 totals 12 residues. The full variable domain, rest sourced from reference TRBV5-1 and TRBJ2-7, is KAGVTQTPRYLIKTRGQQVTLSCSPISGHRSVSWYQQTPGQGLQFLFEYFSETQRNKGNFPGRFSGRQFSNSRSEMNVSTLELGDSALYLCASSPYRDEQYFGPGTRLTVT.

This clonotype was counted many times. The chain links TRBV29-1 to TRBJ1-1, with D uncertain. CDR1 is SQVTM, CDR2 ANQGSEA, per germline. This CDR3 region has 13 residues. V gave up 1 base and J gave up 0 bases, with 6 bases separating them. The DNA for the CDR3 is TGCAGCGTTGAAGGCAGAGTGAACACTGAAGCTTTCTTT. It encodes CSVEGRVNTEAFF.

This clonotype was seen many times. The rearrangement uses TRBV3-1 and TRBJ2-4; the D gene could be TRBD1 or TRBD2 (5 bases each). Germline CDR1 reads LGHDT; CDR2 reads YNNKEL (reference sequence). This CDR3 is built from 16 residues. V was shortened by 0 bases and J by 6 bases, with 15 bases between the two germline ends. The CDR3 sequence is CASSQDLGTRINIQYF. For the CDR3, the DNA is TGTGCCAGCAGCCAAGATTTGGGGACCAGGATAAACATTCAGTACTTC.

This clonotype was observed a handful of times. This rearrangement joins TRBV11-2 to TRBJ1-1; D is unresolved. Trimming left V 5 bases short and J 5 bases short, with 21 bases between. The CDR3 consists of 16 residues. The germline gives CDR1 SGHAT, CDR2 FQNNGV. CDR3 residues: CASSQTPSGRLTEAFF. CDR3 sequence (DNA): TGTGCCAGCAGCCAAACCCCTTCCGGGAGGCTAACTGAAGCTTTCTTT.

This clonotype was recorded a few times. This chain connects TRBV7-3 to TRBJ1-2; tentatively, D is TRBD1 (5 bases). CDR1 is SGHTA and CDR2 is FQGTGA in the germline V gene. The CDR3 has 13 residues. The germline V and J ends were trimmed by 5 bases and 5 bases, with 12 bases remaining between them. The chain's CDR3 is CASSPGVGYGYTF. The CDR3 DNA sequence: TGTGCCAGCAGCCCGGGGGTTGGGTATGGCTACACCTTC.

This clonotype was detected many times. The chain uses TRBV7-2 and TRBJ2-1, with D possibly TRBD1 on 6 matching bases. The CDR3 has 15 amino acids. Trimming stripped 1 base from V and 8 bases from J, with 15 bases between. Per germline, CDR1 SGHTA and CDR2 FQGNSA. CDR3: CASSLGRGQLDEQFF. The CDR3 DNA reads TGTGCCAGCAGCTTAGGTCGGGGACAACTCGATGAGCAGTTCTTC.

This clonotype was detected many times. The chain is built from TRBV12-3 or TRBV12-4 and TRBJ2-3, with D perhaps matching TRBD1 (5 bases). The V end lost 5 bases, the J end lost 4 bases, and 10 bases lay between the germline ends. CDR3 length: 13 residues. The CDR3 here is CASSRDSSDTQYF. In DNA form, the CDR3 reads TGTGCCAGCAGTCGAGACAGTTCAGATACGCAGTATTTT.

This clonotype came up a few times. The chain combines TRBV29-1 with TRBJ2-5; either TRBD1 or TRBD2 may supply D (5 bases each). Germline V gives CDR1 SQVTM, CDR2 ANQGSEA. The CDR3 consists of 13 residues. V was trimmed by 7 bases and J by 5 bases, leaving 17 bases between them. CDR3 amino acids: CSGGSKGGETQYF. The CDR3 DNA sequence: TGCAGCGGGGGGTCGAAGGGCGGGGAGACCCAGTACTTC.

This clonotype has a handful of counts. J is TRBJ1-4 and V is TRBV12-3 or TRBV12-4; a weak D match, TRBD1 (6 bases). The CDR3 totals 18 residues. The ends were cut back, 2 bases at V and 6 bases at J, with 22 bases in the middle. The CDR3: CASSLRVPRGTRDEKLFF. Written as DNA, the CDR3 is TGTGCCAGCAGTTTACGGGTCCCGAGGGGGACTCGGGATGAAAAACTGTTTTTT.

This clonotype appeared a few times. The chain has TRBV6-5 and TRBJ2-7, with D unclear. This CDR3 spans 14 amino acids. Germline assignment: CDR1 MNHEY and CDR2 SVGAGI. V was shortened by 4 bases and J by 0 bases, with 10 bases between the two germline ends. The CDR3 bases are TGTGCCAGCAGTTTGCAGGAGTCCTCCTACGAGCAGTACTTC. The encoded protein is CASSLQESSYEQYF.

This clonotype has ten or more counts. This chain uses TRBV20-1 with TRBJ2-1, with 7 bases matching TRBD2. The junction had 7 bases not matched to a gene; V was cut back by 4 bases and J by 1 base. CDR1 is DFQATT and CDR2 is SNEGSKA in the germline V gene (reference sequence). This CDR3 is 15 amino acids long. The CDR3 DNA is TGCAGTGCTACTCGGGGGGTGTTGTCCTACAATGAGCAGTTCTTC. Residues: CSATRGVLSYNEQFF.

This sequence joins TRBV7-9 and TRBJ2-7; D not certain. The CDR3 extends over 13 amino acids. Germline CDR1 and CDR2: SEHNR and FQNEAQ (reference sequence). Trimming cost V 6 bases and J 5 bases, with 14 bases left between them. The DNA for the CDR3 is TGTGCCAGCAGGTCGGCAGGTTTAAACGAGCAGTACGTC. It encodes CASRSAGLNEQYV.

The CDR3 DNA is TGTGCCAGCAGGCGGGACACAGATTCACCCCTCCACTTT. Translation: CASRRDTDSPLHF. The chain links TRBV6-1 to TRBJ1-6; TRBD1 might be the D (6 bases). CDR3 length: 13 amino acids. The ends were cut back, 6 bases at V and 8 bases at J, with 11 bases in the middle. Germline V gene lookup returns CDR1 MNHNS and CDR2 SASEGT.

This clonotype was picked up many times. The chain recombines TRBV28 with TRBJ2-6, with D tentatively TRBD2 (6 bases). The V gene's germline CDR1 is MDHEN and CDR2 SYDVKM. Deletions cut 4 bases from V and 4 bases from J, with 8 bases between. The CDR3 sequence is 14 residues long. The CDR3 sequence is CASSSTRGANVLTF. The CDR3 bases are TGTGCCAGCAGTTCGACTAGGGGGGCCAACGTCCTGACTTTC.

This clonotype was seen only a few times. This chain joins TRBV20-1 and TRBJ2-3, with TRBD2 matching 7 bases. Germline-derived CDR1 and CDR2 are DFQATT and SNEGSKA (reference sequence). After removal of 6 bases from V and 6 bases from J, the junction contained 12 bases not matched to a gene. The CDR3 has 14 amino acids. The CDR3 DNA follows: TGCAGTGCCCCCCGGGACGGGAGGACCGATACGCAGTATTTT. Amino acid sequence: CSAPRDGRTDTQYF.

This clonotype was counted between two and nine times. The chain joins TRBV10-2 to TRBJ2-7, with a tentative D call TRBD2 (6 bases). The germline V gene has CDR1 WSHSY and CDR2 SAAADI. V lost 6 bases, J lost 1 base, and 16 bases lay in between. CDR3 size: 15 residues. Here the CDR3 DNA reads TGCGCCAGCAGCCCCGGGACTTTCCGATCCTACGAGCAGTACTTC. Translating it yields CASSPGTFRSYEQYF.

The genes are TRBV5-6 and TRBJ2-1, with unresolved D. V gave up 1 base and J gave up 6 bases, with 14 bases separating them. The CDR3 totals 15 residues. Germline assignment: CDR1 SGHDT and CDR2 YYEEEE. This CDR3 is CASSLSGEDSNEQFF. The CDR3 DNA is TGTGCCAGCAGCTTGTCTGGGGAAGATAGCAATGAGCAGTTCTTC.

The chain recombines TRBV20-1 with TRBJ1-2, with 11 bases matching TRBD1. The CDR3 spans 16 residues. In germline, CDR1 is DFQATT, CDR2 SNEGSKA (reference sequence). After removal of 4 bases from V and 0 bases from J, the junction contained 7 bases not matched to a gene. The CDR3 loop reads CSATPGTGGPNYGYTF. The CDR3 coding sequence is TGCAGTGCTACGCCCGGGACAGGGGGACCTAACTATGGCTACACCTTC.

There are many counts of this clonotype. The V call is TRBV5-1, the J call TRBJ2-1; D is uncertain. The CDR3 runs 13 residues. The V gene's germline CDR1 is SGHRS and CDR2 YFSETQ. V was clipped by 1 base and J by 6 bases, with 8 bases between them. DNA for the CDR3: TGCGCCAGCAGCTTGACGCCAGCCAATGAGCAGTTCTTC. Translated, it gives CASSLTPANEQFF.

J is TRBJ2-5 and V is TRBV20-1; the match to TRBD2 covers 10 bases. The CDR3 sequence is 14 residues long. Trimming removed 7 bases from V and 2 bases from J; junction bases left unmatched: 7. CDR1 is DFQATT and CDR2 is SNEGSKA in the germline V gene (reference sequence). As DNA, the CDR3 is TGCAGTGGGGATAGCGGGGGGATTCAAGAGACCCAGTACTTC. This encodes CSGDSGGIQETQYF.

The chain joins TRBV6-2 or TRBV6-3 to TRBJ2-1, with TRBD2 matching 8 bases. The V and J ends lost 0 bases and 10 bases, in that order; junction bases with no gene match: 5. Looked up from germline, CDR1 is MNHEY and CDR2 is SVGEGT. The CDR3 is 14 amino acids. The CDR3 DNA sequence: TGTGCCAGCAGTTACTCGGCGGGGGGCAAAGAGCAGTTCTTC. This encodes CASSYSAGGKEQFF.